Given below is one T cell receptor beta chain in context. The table lists this clone with a count of one. The target of this receptor is not known. No clone much larger than this one lies a single base away; base qualities are absent. The germline V gene encodes CDR1 SGHNT and CDR2 YYREEE (reference sequence). The CDR3 sequence holds 15 residues, the cysteine and phenylalanine included. The entry retains the CDR3 DNA only, 45 bases that are in frame from base 1. Trimming accounts for 9 bases at V and 5 bases at J, while the number of junction bases matched to no gene is 9. The record originates from a study of cytomegalovirus exposure and HLA in healthy donors (dated by TCRdb to 2017 to 2019). In terms of the full investigation: According to a later analysis, one platform produced both the 120 validation repertoires and the 670 or so repertoires of the first cohort. The aim of the study was to test whether cataloging public T cell receptors could identify signatures of past pathogen exposure. A separate validation cohort of 100 to 150 different subjects was used in addition to the roughly 670-subject first cohort. The study combined high-throughput TCR immunosequencing, statistical association of individual TCRs with disease status, and machine learning to predict cytomegalovirus infection status.

Donors formed part of the validation cohort, which comprised about 130 subjects and was distinct from the first cohort of 550 to 850 subjects. Here is what the overall study found, with its caveats: The study gave a list of 150 to 200 TCR beta chains associated with cytomegalovirus. In a later analysis, TCRs clustered in the first cohort were found to also tend to co-occur in the 120 validation repertoires, with roughly 93% of cluster scores above 0. The authors suggested that the approach could potentially be extended to other disease states and immunological phenotypes. While some public TCRs were present in many individuals, most TCR sequences turned up only very rarely across donors. A later analysis lacked HLA typing for the validation cohort, so it scored co-occurrence in that cohort across all 120 or so repertoires. The classifier was reported to diagnose cytomegalovirus status with high specificity and sensitivity in both the original and validation cohorts. Three of the identified cytomegalovirus-associated TCR beta chains were confirmed in vitro to be specific for cytomegalovirus antigens.

The library was prepared using the immunoSEQ multiplex PCR assay. As for the authors' bioinformatics: A statistical classification framework was built for diagnosing cytomegalovirus status from the catalog of TCR beta chain sequences. TCRdb mirrors the immuneACCESS table, restricted to in-frame sequences. Some clones are absent from its copies; in checked studies, under half trace to an unresolved V gene, and the reason for the others is unknown. D and trimming were read from the DNA, whereas the V and J calls and clone size are those reported in that table. The sample table lists a few hundred thousand clones, 86% of them with a count of one. The ten largest clones represent around 0.8% of the sample.

The origin of this receptor is a woman aged 18-35 years in good health and CMV-seronegative. Material: PBMCs. The chain joins TRBV5-4 to TRBJ2-5; 14 middle bases align to TRBD2. The sequenced DNA: TGTGCCATTACGACTAGCGGGAGGGCCGGGGAGACCCAGTACTTC. Its amino acids are CAITTSGRAGETQYF.